This is a list of T cell receptor beta chains from one sample in a study of blood T cell repertoires in COVID-19. The assay was immunoSEQ multiplex PCR, and TCRdb's table has in-frame clones only and misses some. The sample shows fewer than 350,000 clones, almost 90% of them seen only once. The sample comprised PBMCs or T cells enriched from blood (not recorded which). Receptors originate from a woman aged 25 to 39 who had been exposed to COVID-19. CDR3s include the opening cysteine and the closing phenylalanine or tryptophan. The D gene is left open where the match is weak. Size is omitted from some rows. Given values are once, few, many or a class for expanded clones.

. | TRBJ2-7 | . | TRBV30 | TGTGCCTGGAGTCTAGGTAACTCCTACGAGCAGTACTTC | CAWSLGNSYEQYF
once | TRBJ2-1 | TRBD1 | TRBV28 | TGTGCCAGCAGTTTATTGGCAGGGGGCGCGAATTACAATGAGCAGTTCTTC | CASSLLAGGANYNEQFF
. | TRBJ1-1 | TRBD1 | TRBV7-3 | TGTGCCAGCAGCTTCCAAGGACAGGACCAAGGTGAAGCTTTCTTT | CASSFQGQDQGEAFF
. | TRBJ1-3 | . | TRBV7-6 | TGTGCCAGCAGCCCAACCCCGGACAGAGACTCTGGAAACACCATATATTTT | CASSPTPDRDSGNTIYF
. | TRBJ1-5 | . | TRBV7-9 | TGTGCCAGCAGCCCCGGGGTTGGCAATCAGCCCCAGCATTTT | CASSPGVGNQPQHF
. | TRBJ2-5 | . | TRBV7-2 | TGTGCCAGCAGCTTAGCGGACTTCCAAGAGACCCAGTACTTC | CASSLADFQETQYF
. | TRBJ1-2 | . | TRBV5-4 | TGTGCCAGCAGCTTGCAGGGCTATGGCTACACCTTC | CASSLQGYGYTF
few | TRBJ2-1 | . | TRBV7-9 | TGTGCCAGCATCTCTACGCGGTCCTACAATGAGCAGTTCTTC | CASISTRSYNEQFF
few | TRBJ1-5 | . | TRBV6-1 | TGTGCCAGCAGTGAGGACCCGGGGGGCAATCAGCCCCAGCATTTT | CASSEDPGGNQPQHF
. | TRBJ2-5 | TRBD2 | TRBV9 | TGTGCCAGCAGCGGCACCTCTGCGGGAGGAGGAGAGACCCAGTACTTC | CASSGTSAGGGETQYF
. | TRBJ2-5 | TRBD2 | TRBV5-1 | TGCGCCAGCAGCTCCGGACTAGCGGGAGGAGAGACCCAGTACTTC | CASSSGLAGGETQYF
. | TRBJ2-1 | TRBD2 | TRBV28 | TGTGCCAGCAGTTTATGGCGGGAGGGGTCCGGAGAGCAGTTCTTC | CASSLWREGSGEQFF
. | TRBJ1-5 | . | TRBV19 | TGTGCCAGTAGTATAATCAGGAATCAGCCCCAGCATTTT | CASSIIRNQPQHF
. | TRBJ2-7 | TRBD1 | TRBV19 | TGTGCCAGTAGTCAACCGACAGGGTACTCCTACGAGCAGTACTTC | CASSQPTGYSYEQYF
. | TRBJ2-1 | TRBD2 | TRBV3-1/TRBV3-2 | TGTGCCAGCAGCCCTGGTAGCGGGAGAGAGCAGTTCTTC | CASSPGSGREQFF
. | TRBJ2-7 | . | TRBV5-1 | TGCGCCAGCAGCTTGTACGGGCTGAACGGGGGCTACGAGCAGTACTTC | CASSLYGLNGGYEQYF
. | TRBJ2-2 | . | TRBV30 | TGTGCCTGGAGTGTACTAGACATTGTGTCCGGGGAGCTGTTTTTT | CAWSVLDIVSGELFF
once | TRBJ2-1 | TRBD1 | TRBV18 | TGTGCCAGCTCACGGACCGGGACAGGGGGCGCCTACAATGAGCAGTTCTTC | CASSRTGTGGAYNEQFF
. | TRBJ1-5 | TRBD1 | TRBV27 | TGTGCCAGCAACCCGGGACAGGGCAATCAGCCCCAGCATTTT | CASNPGQGNQPQHF
. | TRBJ1-2 | TRBD1 | TRBV10-2 | TGCGCCAGCAGTGAGTCCGCGACAGGGGATGGCTACACCTTC | CASSESATGDGYTF
. | TRBJ2-1 | . | TRBV5-1 | TGCGCCAGCAGCTGGACAGATCTCTACAATGAGCAGTTCTTC | CASSWTDLYNEQFF
. | TRBJ2-1 | TRBD2 | TRBV3-1/TRBV3-2 | TGTGCCAGCAGCCAAGCGAGGGGGACTAGCGTGTACAATGAGCAGTTCTTC | CASSQARGTSVYNEQFF
. | TRBJ2-7 | TRBD2 | TRBV7-6 | TGTGCCAGCAGCTTAGGGTCCGCGGGAGGGACCTACGAGCAGTACTTC | CASSLGSAGGTYEQYF
. | TRBJ1-2 | . | TRBV28 | TGTGCCAGCAGTGGGGGACACCGGGCCTATGGCTACACCTTC | CASSGGHRAYGYTF
few | TRBJ1-2 | TRBD1 | TRBV6-6 | TGTGCCAGCAGCCGAGAAGGACAGGGGGCGGTGAACTATGGCTACACCTTC | CASSREGQGAVNYGYTF